This TCR beta chain came from a study of T cell changes during pregnancy in multiple sclerosis. The assay was immunoSEQ multiplex PCR, and TCRdb's table has in-frame clones only and misses some. The sample consists of roughly 93,000 clones, about 90% of them appearing once. Trimming cost V 4 bases and J 7 bases, with 14 bases left between them. This CDR3 spans 14 amino acids. Germline V gene sequence: CDR1 SGHTA, CDR2 FQGTGA. This sequence originates from a female donor in good health, enrolled as a control in a pregnancy study. The rearrangement joins TRBV7-3 to TRBJ2-1, with D perhaps TRBD1 (6 bases). The starting material was peripheral blood, obtained after pregnancy. The CDR3 reads CASSSPTGLNEQFF. For the CDR3, the DNA is TGTGCCAGCAGCTCTCCGACAGGCTTAAATGAGCAGTTCTTC. The full variable domain, its missing parts supplied by reference TRBV7-3 and TRBJ2-1, is GAGVSQTPSNKVTEKGKYVELRCDPISGHTALYWYRQSLGQGPEFLIYFQGTGAADDSGLPNDRFFAVRPEGSVSTLKIQRTERGDSAVYLCASSSPTGLNEQFFGPGTRLTVL.